This T cell receptor beta chain is from a study of shared clonotypes between healthy human individuals. Naive CD8 cells lacked CD45RO, underwent positive selection for CCR7 and left out terminally differentiated effector memory CD45RA+ cells. This clone has a single count. The genomic DNA of each subset was split evenly across several immunoSEQ plates. Measured with immunoSEQ multiplex PCR; TCRdb has only the in-frame clones, and not every one. The data contain about 2,200,000 clones, approximately 94% of them singletons. Sequencing was done on a sample of naive CD8+ T cells from PBMCs. This receptor was taken from a man between 18 and 29 years old in good health. Some clones in this sample may be carry-over from other donors' samples.

CDR3 in DNA: TGTGCCAGCAGCGTAGAAGCGGGGTGGCCCGAGCAGTACTTC. Translation gives CASSVEAGWPEQYF. V usage is TRBV9 and J usage is TRBJ2-7; 7 bases are shared with TRBD2. In germline, CDR1 is SGDLS, CDR2 YYNGEE. CDR3 length: 14 residues. V lost 0 bases and J lost 6; bases outside the gene matches: 6.